This TCR beta chain originates from a study of early T cells in non-severe SARS-CoV-2 infection. About the study: Sequenced bulk RNA came from whole blood that was unsorted, and chains were unpaired. Whole-study results and caveats: Sequences matched to VDJdb favored anti-spike CD8 responses, while private and CD4 specificities were missed.

The protocol attached unique molecular identifiers to individual cDNA molecules. Via MiXCR, TCRdb re-called the 5' RACE reads, giving one row per CDR3 protein. The data hold approximately 76,000 distinct CDR3 sequences, with approximately 12% observed a single time. This clonotype has a count of ten or more. Its cognate antigen is unknown. This clonotype was sampled from an adult who was a healthcare worker with PCR-confirmed SARS-CoV-2 infection or an uninfected control (not recorded which). The source material was whole blood.

The CDR3 nucleotides read TGTGCCAGCAGTGAATGGACAGGGGGAAATCAGCCCCAGCATTTT. It codes for CASSEWTGGNQPQHF. The chain recombines TRBV6-1 with TRBJ1-5, with TRBD1 matching over 10 bases. The CDR3 covers 15 residues. CDR1 and CDR2 from the germline V gene are MNHNS and SASEGT. The J segment lost 4 bases and the V segment lost 2 bases, leaving 2 bases of the junction unmatched.